This T cell receptor beta chain was identified in a study of blood T cell repertoires in COVID-19. Study at large: Some COVID-19 samples were acute and others convalescent; all came from the United States, Italy and Spain.

Authors' processing steps: Amplification of reference gene primers provided the estimated nucleated cell counts. TCRdb's copy holds only in-frame clones and misses some; the assay was immunoSEQ multiplex PCR. That table supplies the V and J calls and clone size; D and trimming were determined from the DNA. This table has 150,000 to 200,000 clones, around 79% appearing once. This CDR3 has 13 amino acids. In germline, CDR1 is MNHNY, CDR2 SVGAGI (reference sequence). Trimming took 7 bases from V and 3 from J; bases not matched to a gene: 6. During active infection, Seattle patients enrolled and were then monitored through disease.

The sequencing input was peripheral blood. The clonotype was recovered from a woman in her 40s with COVID-19, enrolled during active disease. This chain links TRBV6-6 with TRBJ2-7, with 7 bases fitting TRBD2. Here the CDR3 DNA reads TGTGCCAGCACCCCGGGCGGGGGCTACGAGCAGTACTTC. Amino acid sequence: CASTPGGGYEQYF.